The 3 T cell receptor beta chains given below trace back to one sample, sequenced in a study of blood T cell repertoires in COVID-19. Sequenced by immunoSEQ multiplex PCR; TCRdb stores in-frame clones only, minus some. Among 300,000 or so clones listed, almost 90% were seen once. The material sequenced was peripheral blood. The source of these receptors is a woman aged 25 to 39 with COVID-19, enrolled during active disease.

This chain connects TRBV5-4 to TRBJ2-5; TRBD2 aligns across 16 bases. The CDR3 is 17 residues long. Germline V gene lookup returns CDR1 SGHNT and CDR2 YYREEE (reference sequence). V shed 2 bases and J 3 bases; nucleotides not matched to a gene: 4. The CDR3 sequence is CASSLPGLAGGKETQYF. The DNA of the CDR3 is TGTGCCAGCAGCTTACCGGGACTAGCGGGAGGGAAAGAGACCCAGTACTTC.

This chain links TRBV18 with TRBJ2-1; D uncertain. Germline CDR1 KGHSH, CDR2 LQKENI. The CDR3 is 13 amino acids. V lost 3 bases and J lost 8, with 11 bases in between. In nucleotides, the CDR3 is TGTGCCAGCTCACCCCCTAGTCACGATGAGCAGTTCTTC. The encoded protein is CASSPPSHDEQFF. Looking up the rest from reference TRBV18 and TRBJ2-1 gives the full variable domain: NAGVMQNPRHLVRRRGQEARLRCSPMKGHSHVYWYRQLPEEGLKFMVYLQKENIIDESGMPKERFSAEFPKEGPSILRIQQVVRGDSAAYFCASSPPSHDEQFFGPGTRLTVL.

This clone occurred a few times. V usage is TRBV24-1 and J usage is TRBJ1-2; D gene uncertain. The CDR3 consists of 11 residues. In germline, CDR1 is KGHDR, CDR2 SFDVKD. Trimming stripped 4 bases from V and 4 bases from J, with 3 bases between. CDR3 sequence (DNA): TGTGCCACCAGTGACGGCTATGGCTACACCTTC. This encodes CATSDGYGYTF.